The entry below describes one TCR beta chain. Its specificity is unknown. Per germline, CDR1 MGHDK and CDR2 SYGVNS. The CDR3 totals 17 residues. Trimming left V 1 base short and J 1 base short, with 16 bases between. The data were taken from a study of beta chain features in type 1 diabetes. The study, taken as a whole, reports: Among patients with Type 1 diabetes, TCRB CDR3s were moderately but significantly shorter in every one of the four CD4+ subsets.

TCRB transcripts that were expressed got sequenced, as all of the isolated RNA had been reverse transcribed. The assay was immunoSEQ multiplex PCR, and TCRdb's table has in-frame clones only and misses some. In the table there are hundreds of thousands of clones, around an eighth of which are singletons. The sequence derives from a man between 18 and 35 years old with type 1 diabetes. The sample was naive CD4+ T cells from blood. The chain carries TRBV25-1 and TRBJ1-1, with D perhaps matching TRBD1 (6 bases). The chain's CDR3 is CASSEWSSEGGNTEAFF. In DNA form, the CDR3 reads TGTGCCAGCAGTGAATGGTCGAGTGAGGGGGGGAACACTGAAGCTTTCTTT.